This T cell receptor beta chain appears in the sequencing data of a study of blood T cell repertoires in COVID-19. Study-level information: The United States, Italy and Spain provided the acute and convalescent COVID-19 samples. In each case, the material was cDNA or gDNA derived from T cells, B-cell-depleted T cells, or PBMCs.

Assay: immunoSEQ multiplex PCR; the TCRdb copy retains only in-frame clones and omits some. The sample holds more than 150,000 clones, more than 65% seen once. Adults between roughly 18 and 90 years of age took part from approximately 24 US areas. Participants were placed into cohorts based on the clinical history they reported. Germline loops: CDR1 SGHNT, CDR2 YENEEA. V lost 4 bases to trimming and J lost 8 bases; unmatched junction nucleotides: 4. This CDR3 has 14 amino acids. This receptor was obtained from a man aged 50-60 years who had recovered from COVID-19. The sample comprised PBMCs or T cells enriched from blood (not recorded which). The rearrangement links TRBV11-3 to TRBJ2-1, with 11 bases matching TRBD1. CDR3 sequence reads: CASSSRGQGDEQFF. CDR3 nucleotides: TGTGCCAGCAGCTCAAGGGGACAGGGGGATGAGCAGTTCTTC. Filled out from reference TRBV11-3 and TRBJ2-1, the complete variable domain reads EAGVVQSPRYKIIEKKQPVAFWCNPISGHNTLYWYLQNLGQGPELLIRYENEEAVDDSQLPKDRFSAERLKGVDSTLKIQPAELGDSAVYLCASSSRGQGDEQFFGPGTRLTVL.